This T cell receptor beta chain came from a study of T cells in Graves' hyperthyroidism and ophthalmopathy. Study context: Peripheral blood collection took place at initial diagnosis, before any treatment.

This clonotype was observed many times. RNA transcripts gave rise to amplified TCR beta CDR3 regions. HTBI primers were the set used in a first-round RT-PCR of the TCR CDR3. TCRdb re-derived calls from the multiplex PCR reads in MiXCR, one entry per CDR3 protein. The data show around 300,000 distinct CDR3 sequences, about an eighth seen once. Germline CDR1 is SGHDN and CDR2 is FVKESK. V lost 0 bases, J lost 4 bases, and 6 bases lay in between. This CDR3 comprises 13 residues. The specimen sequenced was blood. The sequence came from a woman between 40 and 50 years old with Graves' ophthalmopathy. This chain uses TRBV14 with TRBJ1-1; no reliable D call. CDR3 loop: CASSQDRRTEAFF. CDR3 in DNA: TGTGCCAGCAGCCAAGACAGGCGCACTGAAGCTTTCTTT. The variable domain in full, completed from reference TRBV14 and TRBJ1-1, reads EAGVTQFPSHSVIEKGQTVTLRCDPISGHDNLYWYRRVMGKEIKFLLHFVKESKQDESGMPNNRFLAERTGGTYSTLKVQPAELEDSGVYFCASSQDRRTEAFFGQGTRLTVV.